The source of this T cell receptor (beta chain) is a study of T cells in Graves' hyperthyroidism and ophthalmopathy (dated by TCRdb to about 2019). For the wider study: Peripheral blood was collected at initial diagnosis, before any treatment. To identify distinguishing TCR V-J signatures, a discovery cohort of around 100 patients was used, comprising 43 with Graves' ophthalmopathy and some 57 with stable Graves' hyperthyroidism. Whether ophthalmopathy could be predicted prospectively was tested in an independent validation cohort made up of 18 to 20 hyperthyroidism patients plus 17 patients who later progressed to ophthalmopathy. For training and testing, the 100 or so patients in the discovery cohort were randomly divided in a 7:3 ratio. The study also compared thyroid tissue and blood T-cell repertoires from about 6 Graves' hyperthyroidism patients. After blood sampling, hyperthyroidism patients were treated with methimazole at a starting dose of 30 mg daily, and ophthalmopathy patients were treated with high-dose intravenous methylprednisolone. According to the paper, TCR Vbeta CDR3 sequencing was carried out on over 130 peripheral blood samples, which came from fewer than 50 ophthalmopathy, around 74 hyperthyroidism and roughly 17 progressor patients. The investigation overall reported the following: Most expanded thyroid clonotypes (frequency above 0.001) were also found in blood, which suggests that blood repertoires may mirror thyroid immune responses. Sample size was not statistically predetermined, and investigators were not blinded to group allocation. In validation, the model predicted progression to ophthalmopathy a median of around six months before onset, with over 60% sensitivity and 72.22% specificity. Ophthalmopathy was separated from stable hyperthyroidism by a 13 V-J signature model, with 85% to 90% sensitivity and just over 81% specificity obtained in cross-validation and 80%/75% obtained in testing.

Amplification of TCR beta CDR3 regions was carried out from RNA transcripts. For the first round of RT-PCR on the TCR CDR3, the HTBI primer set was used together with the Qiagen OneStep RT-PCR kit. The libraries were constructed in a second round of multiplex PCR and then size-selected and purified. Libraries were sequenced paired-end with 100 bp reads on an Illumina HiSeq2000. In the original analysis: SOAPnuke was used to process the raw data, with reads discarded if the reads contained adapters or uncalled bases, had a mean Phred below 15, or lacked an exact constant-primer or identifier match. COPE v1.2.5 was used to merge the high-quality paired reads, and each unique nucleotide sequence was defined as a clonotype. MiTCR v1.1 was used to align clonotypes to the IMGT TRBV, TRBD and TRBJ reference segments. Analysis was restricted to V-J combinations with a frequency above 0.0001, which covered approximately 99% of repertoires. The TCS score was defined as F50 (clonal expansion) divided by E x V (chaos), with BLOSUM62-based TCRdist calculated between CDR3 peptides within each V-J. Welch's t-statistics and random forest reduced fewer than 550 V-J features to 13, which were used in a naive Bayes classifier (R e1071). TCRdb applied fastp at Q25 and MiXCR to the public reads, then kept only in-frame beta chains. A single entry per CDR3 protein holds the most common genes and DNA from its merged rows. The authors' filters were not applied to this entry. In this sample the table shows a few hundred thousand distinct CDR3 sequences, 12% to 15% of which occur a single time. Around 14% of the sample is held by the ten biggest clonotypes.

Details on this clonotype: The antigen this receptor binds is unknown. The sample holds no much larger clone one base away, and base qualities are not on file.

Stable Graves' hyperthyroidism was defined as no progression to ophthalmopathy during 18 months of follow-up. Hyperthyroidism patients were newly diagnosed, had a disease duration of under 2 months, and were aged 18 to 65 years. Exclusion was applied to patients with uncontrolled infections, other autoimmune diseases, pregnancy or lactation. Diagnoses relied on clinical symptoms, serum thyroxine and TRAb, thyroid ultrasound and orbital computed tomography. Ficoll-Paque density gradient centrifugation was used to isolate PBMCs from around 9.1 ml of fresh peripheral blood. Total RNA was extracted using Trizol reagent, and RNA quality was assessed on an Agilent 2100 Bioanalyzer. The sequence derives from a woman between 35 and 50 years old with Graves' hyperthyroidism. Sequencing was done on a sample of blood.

This receptor has the CDR3 CASSRVWDYPFRRKQETQYF. The bases are TGTGCCAGCAGCCGGGTATGGGACTACCCGTTCCGACGGAAACAAGAGACCCAGTACTTC. The chain is encoded by TRBV5-6 joined to TRBJ2-5, with TRBD2 matching 7 junction bases. The CDR3 sequence holds 20 residues, the cysteine and phenylalanine included. The read is trimmed to its CDR3 DNA, 60 bases read in frame from base 1. Sequences SGHDT (CDR1) and YYEEEE (CDR2) are obtained from the germline V gene. The germline V and J ends show losses of 4 bases and 2 bases respectively, and no gene match explains 23 bases of the junction. When the CDR3 is completed using the reference TRBV5-6 and TRBJ2-5 genes on either side, the full variable domain is DAGVTQSPTHLIKTRGQQVTLRCSPKSGHDTVSWYQQALGQGPQFIFQYYEEEERQRGNFPDRFSGHQFPNYSSELNVNALLLGDSALYLCASSRVWDYPFRRKQETQYFGPGTRLLVL.